This note documents a single T cell receptor (beta chain) sequence. What it binds is not known. These data originate in a study of cytomegalovirus exposure and HLA in healthy donors. About the study: A previous analysis identified approximately 110 million unique TCR beta sequences derived from some 200 million T cells. Drawn from HLA-typed donors, about 85 million unique TCRs were held in an early data release. Whole-study findings and limits: With further analysis later on, most CMV-associated TCR beta chains appeared HLA-restricted.

The CDR3 runs to 15 residues. Germline CDR1 and CDR2: MNHNS and SASEGT. Trimming took 5 bases from V and 4 from J, leaving 17 bases between them. Researchers ran the PCR with 60 Vbeta and 13 Jbeta primers. Some clones are missing from TCRdb's copy, which holds only in-frame ones; the method was immunoSEQ multiplex PCR. There are nearly 65,000 clones in the sample; roughly 67% occur only once, and 5.4% lies in the top ten. The source is a man between 50 and 59 years old in good health and CMV-seronegative. The chain employs TRBV6-1 and TRBJ1-1; D is ambiguous. What was sequenced was PBMCs. The CDR3 protein is CASSLHRVRFTEAFF. The CDR3 DNA reads TGTGCCAGCAGTTTACATCGGGTGCGGTTCACTGAAGCTTTCTTT.